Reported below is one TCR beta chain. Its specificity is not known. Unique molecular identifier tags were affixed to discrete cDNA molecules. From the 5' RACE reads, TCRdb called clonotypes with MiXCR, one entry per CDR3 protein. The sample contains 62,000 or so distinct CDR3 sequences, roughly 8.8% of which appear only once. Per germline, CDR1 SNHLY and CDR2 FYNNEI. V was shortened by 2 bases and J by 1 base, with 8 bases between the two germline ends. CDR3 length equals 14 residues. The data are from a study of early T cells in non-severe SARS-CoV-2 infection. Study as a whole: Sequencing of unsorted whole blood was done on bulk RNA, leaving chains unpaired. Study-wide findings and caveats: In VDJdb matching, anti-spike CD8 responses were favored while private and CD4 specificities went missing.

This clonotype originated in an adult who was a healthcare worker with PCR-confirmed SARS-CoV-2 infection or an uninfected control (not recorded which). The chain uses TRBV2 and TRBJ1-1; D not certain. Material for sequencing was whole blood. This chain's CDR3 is CASSENPRNTEAFF. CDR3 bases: TGTGCCAGCAGTGAAAATCCCAGGAACACTGAAGCTTTCTTT.